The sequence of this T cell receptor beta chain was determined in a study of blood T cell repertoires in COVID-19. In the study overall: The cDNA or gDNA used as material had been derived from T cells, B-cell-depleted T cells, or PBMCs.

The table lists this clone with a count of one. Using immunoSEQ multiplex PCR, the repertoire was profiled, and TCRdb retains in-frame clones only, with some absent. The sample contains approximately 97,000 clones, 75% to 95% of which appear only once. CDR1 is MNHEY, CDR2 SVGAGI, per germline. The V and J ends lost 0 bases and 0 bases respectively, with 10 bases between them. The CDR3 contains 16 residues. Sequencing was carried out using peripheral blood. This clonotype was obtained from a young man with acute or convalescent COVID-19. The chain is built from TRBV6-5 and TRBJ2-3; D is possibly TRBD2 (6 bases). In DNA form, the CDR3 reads TGTGCCAGCAGTTACTCGGGAGGTATTAGCACAGATACGCAGTATTTT. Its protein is CASSYSGGISTDTQYF.